These T cell receptor beta chains were read from a single sample in a study of cytomegalovirus exposure and HLA in healthy donors. This table comes from immunoSEQ multiplex PCR, and its TCRdb copy is limited to in-frame clones, with some not included. Of 25,000 to 35,000 clones in the sample, less than 70% were seen once. Sequencing was performed on PBMCs. The receptor set was obtained from a man aged 45 to 65 in good health and CMV-seropositive. The CDR3 runs from the conserved cysteine through the conserved F or W. The D gene is left open where the match is weak. The size of a clone is reported for some rows only, either as once, few or many, or as a class for expanded clones.

TRBD1 TRBV10-3 NA CAISTGALGEKLFF
NA TRBV7-9 few CASSPGSQETQYF
NA TRBV7-9 few CASVSQQNTEAFF
TRBD2 TRBV6-4 NA CASNPGGSGEQFF
NA TRBV6-5 NA CASRSQGGRTEAFF
TRBD1 TRBV18 NA CASSPRDRALEDTF
NA TRBV6-5 few CASSAGFQETQYF
TRBD2 TRBV6-6 NA CASSRNAGRDEQFF
TRBD1 TRBV16 few CASSQSPSLTGTNTEAFF
NA TRBV6-6 NA CASRDTNSLGANVLTF
TRBD2 TRBV6-1 few CASESGGTRSKQYF
NA TRBV30 NA CAWSGGKATQETQYF
NA TRBV14 NA CASSQGARSETQYF
TRBD2 TRBV30 few CAWSWGGEQYF
TRBD2 TRBV5-1 few CASRKLAAGLETQYF
NA TRBV5-1 NA CASSLVQGLNTEAFF
NA TRBV7-7 few CASSLGLKETQYF
TRBD1 TRBV30 NA CAWSLTGNEQYF
NA TRBV5-1 NA CASSLVGGESFF
NA TRBV5-6 NA CASSLFFGEKLFF
NA TRBV6-5 NA CASSLYSEQYF
NA TRBV6-5 NA CASSDGAFVYGYTF
NA TRBV2 NA CASVGTGQTTLSSHGYTF
NA TRBV5-1 NA CASSAGPTQETQYF
NA TRBV19 NA CASSHNGQPYQPQHF
TRBD1 TRBV30 few CAWQEGQGNSPLHF
NA TRBV5-6 few CASSLGTSDSPLHF
TRBD1 TRBV6-5 NA CASSYGTDNSPLHF
TRBD1 TRBV2 NA CASRTGENTEAFF
NA TRBV28 NA CASSLAGGNGYTF
NA TRBV10-3 NA CAISDTAVNTEAFF
NA TRBV18 NA CASSPRTLDNEQFF
TRBD2 TRBV5-1 NA CASSLKREGPDTQYF
TRBD1 TRBV5-6 NA CASSSDRGAYEQYF
NA TRBV5-4 NA CASSLGGTGPTIYTF
TRBD1 TRBV25-1 NA CASSEYIGTGGSDEQFF
NA TRBV5-1 NA CASSWDIYNEQFF
NA TRBV7-2 few CASSLQGFRGYTF
TRBD1 TRBV6-1 few CASRKGQLNEQFF
NA TRBV2 NA CASSRVVNYGYTF
TRBD1 TRBV29-1 NA CSVTGNYGYTF
NA TRBV30 NA CAAATGLDNSPLHF